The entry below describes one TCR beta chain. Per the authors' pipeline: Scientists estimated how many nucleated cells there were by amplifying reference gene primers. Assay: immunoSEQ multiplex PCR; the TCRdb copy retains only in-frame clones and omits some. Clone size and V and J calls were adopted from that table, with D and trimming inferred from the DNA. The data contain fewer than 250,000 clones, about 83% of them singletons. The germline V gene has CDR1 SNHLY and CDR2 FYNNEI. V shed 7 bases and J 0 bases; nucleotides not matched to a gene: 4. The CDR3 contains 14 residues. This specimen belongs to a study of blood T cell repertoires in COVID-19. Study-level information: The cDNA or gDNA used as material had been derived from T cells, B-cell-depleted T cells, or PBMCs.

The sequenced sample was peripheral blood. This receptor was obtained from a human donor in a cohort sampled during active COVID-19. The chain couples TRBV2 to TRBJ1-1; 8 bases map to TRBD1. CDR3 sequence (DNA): TGTGCCAGCACCCAGGGGGCCCTGAACACTGAAGCTTTCTTT. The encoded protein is CASTQGALNTEAFF.